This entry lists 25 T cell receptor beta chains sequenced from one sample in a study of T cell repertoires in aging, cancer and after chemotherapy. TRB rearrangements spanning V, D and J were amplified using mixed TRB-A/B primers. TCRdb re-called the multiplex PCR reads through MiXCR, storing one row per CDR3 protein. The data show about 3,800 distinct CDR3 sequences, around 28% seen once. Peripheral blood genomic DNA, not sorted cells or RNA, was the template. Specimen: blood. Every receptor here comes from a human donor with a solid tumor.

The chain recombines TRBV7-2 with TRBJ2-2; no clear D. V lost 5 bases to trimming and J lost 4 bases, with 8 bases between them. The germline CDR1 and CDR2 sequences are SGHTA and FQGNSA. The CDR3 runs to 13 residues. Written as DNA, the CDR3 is TGTGCCAGCAGCCGATATTCCACCGGGGAGCTGTTTTTT. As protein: CASSRYSTGELFF.

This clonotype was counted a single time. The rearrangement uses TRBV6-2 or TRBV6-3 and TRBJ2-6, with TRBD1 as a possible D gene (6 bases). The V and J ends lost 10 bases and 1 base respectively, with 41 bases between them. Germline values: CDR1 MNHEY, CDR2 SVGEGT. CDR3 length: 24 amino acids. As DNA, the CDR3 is TGTGCCACCACCAGCCCTGAGTTTAAATATCTACAGGGTCCACTTATGTCTGGGGCCAACGTCCTGACTTTC. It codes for CATTSPEFKYLQGPLMSGANVLTF.

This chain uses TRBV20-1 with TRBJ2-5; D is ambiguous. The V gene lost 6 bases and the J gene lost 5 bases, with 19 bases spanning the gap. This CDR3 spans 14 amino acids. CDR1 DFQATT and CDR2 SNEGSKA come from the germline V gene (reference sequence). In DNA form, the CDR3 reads TGCAGTGCCGCAACCCCCCCAGCCGGGGAGACCCAGTACTTC. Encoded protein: CSAATPPAGETQYF.

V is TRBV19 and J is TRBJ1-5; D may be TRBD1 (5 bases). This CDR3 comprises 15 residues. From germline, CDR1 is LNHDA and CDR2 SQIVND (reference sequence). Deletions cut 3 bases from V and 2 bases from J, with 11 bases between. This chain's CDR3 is CASSMRGAGNQPQHF. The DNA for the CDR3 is TGTGCCAGTAGTATGAGGGGCGCGGGCAATCAGCCCCAGCATTTT.

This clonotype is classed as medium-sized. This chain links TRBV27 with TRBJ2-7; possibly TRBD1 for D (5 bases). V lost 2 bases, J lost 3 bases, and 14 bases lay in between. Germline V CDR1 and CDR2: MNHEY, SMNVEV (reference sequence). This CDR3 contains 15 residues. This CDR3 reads CASSLAGQGLYEQYF. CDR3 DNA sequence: TGTGCCAGCAGTTTAGCCGGGCAGGGTCTCTACGAGCAGTACTTC.

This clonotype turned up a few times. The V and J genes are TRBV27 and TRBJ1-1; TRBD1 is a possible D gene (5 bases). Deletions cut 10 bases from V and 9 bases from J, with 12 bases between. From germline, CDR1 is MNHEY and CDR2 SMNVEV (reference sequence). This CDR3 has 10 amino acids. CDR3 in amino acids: CATSTEKAFF. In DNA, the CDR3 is TGTGCCACCTCGACAGAGAAAGCTTTCTTT.

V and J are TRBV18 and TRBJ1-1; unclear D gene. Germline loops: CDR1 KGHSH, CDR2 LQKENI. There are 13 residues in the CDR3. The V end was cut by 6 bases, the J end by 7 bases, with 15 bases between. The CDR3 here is CASSLEVGIEAFF. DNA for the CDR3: TGTGCCAGCTCTTTAGAAGTGGGGATTGAAGCTTTCTTT.

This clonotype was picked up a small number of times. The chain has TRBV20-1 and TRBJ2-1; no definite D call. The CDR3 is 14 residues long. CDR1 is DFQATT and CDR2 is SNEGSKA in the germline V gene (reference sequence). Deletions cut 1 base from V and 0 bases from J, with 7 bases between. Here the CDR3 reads CSARGSSSYNEQFF. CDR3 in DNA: TGCAGTGCTAGAGGGTCGAGCTCCTACAATGAGCAGTTCTTC.

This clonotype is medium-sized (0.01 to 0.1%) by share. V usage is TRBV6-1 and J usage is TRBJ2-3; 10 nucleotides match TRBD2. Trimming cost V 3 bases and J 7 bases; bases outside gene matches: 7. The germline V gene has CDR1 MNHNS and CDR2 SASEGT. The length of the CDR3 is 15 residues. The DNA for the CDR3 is TGTGCCAGCAGTGAGCCTAGCGGGGGTCCCTATACGCAGTATTTT. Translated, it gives CASSEPSGGPYTQYF.

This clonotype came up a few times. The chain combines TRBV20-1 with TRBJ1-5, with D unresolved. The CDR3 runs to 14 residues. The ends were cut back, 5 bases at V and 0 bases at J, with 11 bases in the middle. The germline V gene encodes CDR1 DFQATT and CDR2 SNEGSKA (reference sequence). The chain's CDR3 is CSAQPGASNQPQHF. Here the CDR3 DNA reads TGCAGTGCTCAACCGGGAGCTAGCAATCAGCCCCAGCATTTT.

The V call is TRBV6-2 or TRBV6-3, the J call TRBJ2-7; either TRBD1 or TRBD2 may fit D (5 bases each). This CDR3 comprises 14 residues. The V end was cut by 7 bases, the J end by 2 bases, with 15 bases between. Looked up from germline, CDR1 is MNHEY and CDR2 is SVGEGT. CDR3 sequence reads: CASKTGGRTYEQYF. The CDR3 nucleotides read TGTGCCAGCAAGACTGGGGGTAGGACCTACGAGCAGTACTTC.

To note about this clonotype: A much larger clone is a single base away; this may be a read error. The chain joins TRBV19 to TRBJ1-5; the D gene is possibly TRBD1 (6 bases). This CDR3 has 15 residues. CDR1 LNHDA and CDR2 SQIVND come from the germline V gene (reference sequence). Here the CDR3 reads CASSMVDRSNQLQHF. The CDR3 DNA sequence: TGTGCCAGTAGTATGGTAGACAGGAGCAATCAGCTCCAGCATTTT.

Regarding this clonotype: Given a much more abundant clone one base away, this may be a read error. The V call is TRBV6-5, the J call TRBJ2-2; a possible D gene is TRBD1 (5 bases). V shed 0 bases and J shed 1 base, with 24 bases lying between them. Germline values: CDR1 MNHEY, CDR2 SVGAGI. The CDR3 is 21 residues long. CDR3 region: CASSYSYEDWQGHWNTGELFF. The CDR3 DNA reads TGTGCCAGCAGTTACTCCTACGAAGATTGGCAGGGCCACTGGAACACCGGGGAGCTGTTTTTT.

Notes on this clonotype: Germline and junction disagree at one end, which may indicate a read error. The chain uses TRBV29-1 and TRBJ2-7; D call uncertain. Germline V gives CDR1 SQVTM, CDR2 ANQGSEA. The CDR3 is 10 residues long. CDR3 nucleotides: TGCAGCGTAAAGTTCTACGCGCAGTACTTC. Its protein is CSVKFYAQYF.

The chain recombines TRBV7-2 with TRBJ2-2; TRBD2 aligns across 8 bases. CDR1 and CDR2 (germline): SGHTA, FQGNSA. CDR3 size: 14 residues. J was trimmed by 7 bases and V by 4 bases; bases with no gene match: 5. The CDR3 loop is CASSSAAGGGELFF. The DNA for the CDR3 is TGTGCCAGCAGCTCGGCCGCGGGGGGCGGGGAGCTGTTTTTT. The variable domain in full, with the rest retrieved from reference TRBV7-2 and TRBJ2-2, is GAGVSQSPSNKVTEKGKDVELRCDPISGHTALYWYRQSLGQGLEFLIYFQGNSAPDKSGLPSDRFSAERTGGSVSTLTIQRTQQEDSAVYLCASSSAAGGGELFFGEGSRLTVL.

The CDR3 DNA sequence: TGCGCCAGCAGCCAAGACGGGGGGTCGAGTCGGGAGCTGTTTTTT. Translating gives CASSQDGGSSRELFF. The V and J genes are TRBV4-3 and TRBJ2-2; 7 bases agree with TRBD2. Germline assignment: CDR1 LGHNA and CDR2 YSLEER. V lost 0 bases, J lost 9 bases, and 7 bases stayed unmatched. The CDR3 is 15 residues long.

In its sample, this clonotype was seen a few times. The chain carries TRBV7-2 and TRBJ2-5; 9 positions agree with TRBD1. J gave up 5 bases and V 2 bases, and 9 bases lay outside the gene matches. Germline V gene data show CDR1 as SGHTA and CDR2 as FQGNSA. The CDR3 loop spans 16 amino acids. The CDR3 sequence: CASSLLVGTGLETQYF. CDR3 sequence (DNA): TGTGCCAGCAGCTTATTGGTAGGGACAGGGCTTGAGACCCAGTACTTC.

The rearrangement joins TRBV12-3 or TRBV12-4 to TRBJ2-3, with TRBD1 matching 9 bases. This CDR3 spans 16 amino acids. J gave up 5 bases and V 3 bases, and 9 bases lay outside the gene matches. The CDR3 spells CASSFTGGSLKDTQYF. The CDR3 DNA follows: TGTGCCAGCAGTTTTACAGGGGGCAGTCTTAAAGATACGCAGTATTTT.

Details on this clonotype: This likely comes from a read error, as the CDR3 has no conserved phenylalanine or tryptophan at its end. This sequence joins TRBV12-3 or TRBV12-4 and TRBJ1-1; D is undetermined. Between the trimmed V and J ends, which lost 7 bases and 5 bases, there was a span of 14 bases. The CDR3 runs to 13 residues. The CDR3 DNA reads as TGTGCCAGCACCCCGCAGGTTGGGACTGAAGCTTTCTCT. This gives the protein CASTPQVGTEAFS.

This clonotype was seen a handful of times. The CDR3 is CASSSTSMEETQYF. The CDR3 nucleotides read TGTGCCAGCTCATCCACTAGCATGGAAGAGACCCAGTACTTC. The chain joins TRBV18 to TRBJ2-5; the D gene is possibly TRBD2 (6 bases). Germline V gene sequence: CDR1 KGHSH, CDR2 LQKENI. This CDR3 is 14 amino acids long. V lost 5 bases and J 3 bases, leaving 13 bases between the germline ends. The full variable domain, its missing parts supplied by reference TRBV18 and TRBJ2-5, is NAGVMQNPRHLVRRRGQEARLRCSPMKGHSHVYWYRQLPEEGLKFMVYLQKENIIDESGMPKERFSAEFPKEGPSILRIQQVVRGDSAAYFCASSSTSMEETQYFGPGTRLLVL.

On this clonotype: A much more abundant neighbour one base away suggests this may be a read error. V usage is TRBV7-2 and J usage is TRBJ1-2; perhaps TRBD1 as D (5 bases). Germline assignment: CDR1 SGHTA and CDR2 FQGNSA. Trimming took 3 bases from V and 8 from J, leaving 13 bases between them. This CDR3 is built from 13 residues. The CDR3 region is CASSFKSWDGYTF. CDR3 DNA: TGTGCCAGCAGCTTTAAAAGTTGGGACGGCTACACCTTC.

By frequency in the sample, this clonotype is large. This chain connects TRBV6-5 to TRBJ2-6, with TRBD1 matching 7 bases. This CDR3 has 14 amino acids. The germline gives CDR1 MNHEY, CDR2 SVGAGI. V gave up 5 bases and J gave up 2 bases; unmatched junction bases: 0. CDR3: CASSQGAGANVLTF. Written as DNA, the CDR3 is TGTGCCAGCAGTCAGGGGGCTGGGGCCAACGTCCTGACTTTC.

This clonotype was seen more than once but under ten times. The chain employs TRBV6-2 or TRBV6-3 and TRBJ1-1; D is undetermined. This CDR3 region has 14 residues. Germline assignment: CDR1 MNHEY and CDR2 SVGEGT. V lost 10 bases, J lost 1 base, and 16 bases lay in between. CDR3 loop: CATLRGDGNTEAFF. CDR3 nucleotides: TGTGCCACCCTTCGAGGAGACGGGAACACTGAAGCTTTCTTT.

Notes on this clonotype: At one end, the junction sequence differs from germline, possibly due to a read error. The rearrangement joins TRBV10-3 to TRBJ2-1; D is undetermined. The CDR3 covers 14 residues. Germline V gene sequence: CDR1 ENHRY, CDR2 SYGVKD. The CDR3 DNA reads TGTGCCAGCACCCGCGAGGCAGCCTACAATGAGCAGCTCTTC. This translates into CASTREAAYNEQLF.

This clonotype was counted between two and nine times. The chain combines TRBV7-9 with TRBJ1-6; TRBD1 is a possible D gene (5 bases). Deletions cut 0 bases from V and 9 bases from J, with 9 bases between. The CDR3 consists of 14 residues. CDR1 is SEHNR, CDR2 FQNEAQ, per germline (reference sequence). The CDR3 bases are TGTGCCAGCAGCTTAGCTGCCGGGGGTTCACCCCTCCACTTT. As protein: CASSLAAGGSPLHF.